This T cell receptor (beta chain) was sequenced in a study of T cell changes during pregnancy in multiple sclerosis. Germline-derived CDR1 and CDR2 are MNHNS and SASEGT. The CDR3 covers 14 residues. Trimming pared 6 bases from V and 0 bases from J, leaving 12 bases between. TCRdb keeps only in-frame clones here, not all; method: immunoSEQ multiplex PCR. The sample has around 81,000 clones; over 85% are singletons. The sample here was peripheral blood, taken after pregnancy. The chain has TRBV6-1 and TRBJ2-7, with D maybe TRBD1 (6 bases). The TCR comes from a female donor in good health, enrolled as a control in a pregnancy study. CDR3 in DNA: TGTGCCAGCAGCCTAGGGGGAAGCTCCTACGAGCAGTACTTC. Translating it yields CASSLGGSSYEQYF.